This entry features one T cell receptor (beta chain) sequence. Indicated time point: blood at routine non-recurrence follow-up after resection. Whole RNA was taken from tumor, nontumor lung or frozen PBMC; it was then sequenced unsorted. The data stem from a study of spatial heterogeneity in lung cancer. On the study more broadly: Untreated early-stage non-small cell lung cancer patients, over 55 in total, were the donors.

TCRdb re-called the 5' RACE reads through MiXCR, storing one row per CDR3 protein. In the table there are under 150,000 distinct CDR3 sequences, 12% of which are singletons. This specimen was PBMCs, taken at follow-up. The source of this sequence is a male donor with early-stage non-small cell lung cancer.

The CDR3 sequence: CAIRKTEFTGELFF. The DNA for the CDR3 is TGTGCCATCAGAAAAACAGAGTTCACCGGGGAGCTGTTTTTT. This chain connects TRBV10-3 to TRBJ2-2; no clear D gene. The V gene's germline CDR1 is ENHRY and CDR2 SYGVKD. This CDR3 comprises 14 residues. The V and J ends lost 6 bases and 4 bases respectively, with 12 bases between them.